Presented here are 11 T cell receptor beta chains from one specimen sequenced in a study of OX40 agonist ivuxolimab in advanced cancers. Using immunoSEQ multiplex PCR, the repertoire was profiled, and TCRdb retains in-frame clones only, with some absent. The repertoire consists of some 72,000 clones, with about 90% occurring once and the leading ten covering roughly 11%. The sample in question was CD4+ or CD8+ T cells sorted from blood, obtained in a trial of the OX40 agonist ivuxolimab. These receptors all come from an adult with an advanced solid tumor such as melanoma, head and neck, liver or kidney cancer.

This chain connects TRBV5-1 to TRBJ2-7; the D gene is possibly TRBD1 (6 bases). The CDR3 sequence is 13 residues long. Germline V gene lookup returns CDR1 SGHRS and CDR2 YFSETQ. V was cut by 1 base and J by 4 bases, with 9 bases left in between. CDR3 bases: TGCGCCAGCAGCTTGCGAGGGGGTTACGAGCAGTACTTC. Translation: CASSLRGGYEQYF. Filled out from reference TRBV5-1 and TRBJ2-7, the complete variable domain reads KAGVTQTPRYLIKTRGQQVTLSCSPISGHRSVSWYQQTPGQGLQFLFEYFSETQRNKGNFPGRFSGRQFSNSRSEMNVSTLELGDSALYLCASSLRGGYEQYFGPGTRLTVT.

The chain employs TRBV5-1 and TRBJ2-3, with D maybe TRBD1 (5 bases). The germline CDR1 and CDR2 sequences are SGHRS and YFSETQ. The CDR3 extends over 17 amino acids. V lost 8 bases and J lost 6, with 28 bases in between. The CDR3 loop is CARVTKGSFWWSDTQYF. CDR3 DNA: TGCGCCAGGGTGACCAAGGGGTCCTTTTGGTGGTCGGATACGCAGTATTTT.

The rearrangement joins TRBV18 to TRBJ1-2, with unresolved D. The germline V gene has CDR1 KGHSH and CDR2 LQKENI. V was cut by 3 bases and J by 5 bases, with 16 bases left in between. This CDR3 has 15 amino acids. In nucleotides, the CDR3 is TGTGCCAGCTCACCTTCGGTTGGTGTCTCATATGGCTACACCTTC. This sequence encodes CASSPSVGVSYGYTF.

CDR3 amino acids: CAWRSYGYTF. The DNA for the CDR3 is TGTGCCTGGCGGAGCTATGGCTACACCTTC. The chain joins TRBV30 to TRBJ1-2, with D uncertain. Germline CDR1 reads GTSNPN; CDR2 reads SVGIG (reference sequence). CDR3 length: 10 residues. Trimming pared 5 bases from V and 4 bases from J, leaving 5 bases between. The complete variable domain, with remaining parts taken from reference TRBV30 and TRBJ1-2, reads SQTIHQWPATLVQPVGSPLSLECTVEGTSNPNLYWYRQAAGRGLQLLFYSVGIGQISSEVPQNLSASRPQDRQFILSSKKLLLSDSGFYLCAWRSYGYTFGSGTRLTVV.

The chain employs TRBV9 and TRBJ2-7, with TRBD2 as a possible D gene (5 bases). This CDR3 is built from 15 residues. V lost 0 bases, J lost 3 bases, and 13 bases lay in between. CDR1 is SGDLS, CDR2 YYNGEE, per germline. For the CDR3, the DNA is TGTGCCAGCAGCGTAGGGCAGCCAGAGGGCTACGAGCAGTACTTC. Encoded protein: CASSVGQPEGYEQYF.

The chain links TRBV9 to TRBJ2-7; 12 bases line up with TRBD1. This CDR3 is 15 amino acids long. Germline CDR1 and CDR2: SGDLS and YYNGEE. The ends lost 3 bases at V and 4 bases at J; junction bases unmatched: 5. CDR3 residues: CASSGPGQGAYEQYF. Written as DNA, the CDR3 is TGTGCCAGCAGCGGCCCGGGACAGGGGGCGTACGAGCAGTACTTC.

The J gene is TRBJ1-6, the V gene TRBV7-3; 9 bases line up with TRBD1. Germline trimming cut 2 bases from V and 6 bases from J; bases unmatched to any gene: 5. CDR3 size: 16 residues. Germline loops: CDR1 SGHTA, CDR2 FQGTGA. CDR3: CASSLGQGLGNSPLHF. The CDR3 DNA reads TGTGCCAGCAGCTTAGGACAGGGGCTTGGTAATTCACCCCTCCACTTT. Full variable domain (outside the CDR3, taken from reference TRBV7-3 and TRBJ1-6): GAGVSQTPSNKVTEKGKYVELRCDPISGHTALYWYRQSLGQGPEFLIYFQGTGAADDSGLPNDRFFAVRPEGSVSTLKIQRTERGDSAVYLCASSLGQGLGNSPLHFGNGTRLTVT.

This chain links TRBV5-1 with TRBJ1-1, with a possible D match to TRBD1 (5 bases). V lost 0 bases, J lost 5 bases, and 14 bases lay in between. Germline CDR1 and CDR2: SGHRS and YFSETQ. CDR3 length: 15 residues. The CDR3 region has the DNA TGCGCCAGCAGCTTGGGATCCAGGGTCGAAACTGAAGCTTTCTTT. Amino acids: CASSLGSRVETEAFF.

The rearrangement joins TRBV7-6 to TRBJ2-1, with TRBD2 matching over 10 bases. V was clipped by 3 bases and J by 6 bases; unmatched bases: 17. Germline V gene sequence: CDR1 SGHVS, CDR2 FNYEAQ. The CDR3 length is 19 residues. CDR3 residues: CASSFSSSGAGGPSNEQFF. DNA for the CDR3: TGTGCCAGCAGCTTTAGTTCCTCGGGAGCGGGGGGGCCTAGCAATGAGCAGTTCTTC.

The V call is TRBV27, the J call TRBJ2-2; 10 bases map to TRBD1. The V gene end was trimmed by 4 bases and the J gene end by 8 bases; junction bases not matched to a gene: 4. Germline V gives CDR1 MNHEY, CDR2 SMNVEV (reference sequence). The CDR3 length is 14 residues. This CDR3 is CASSWTGGTGELFF. DNA of the CDR3: TGTGCCAGCAGTTGGACAGGGGGAACGGGGGAGCTGTTTTTT.

The genes are TRBV5-5 and TRBJ2-7, with 10 bases fitting TRBD1. There are 14 residues in the CDR3. CDR1 SGHKS and CDR2 YYEKEE come from the germline V gene (reference sequence). V shed 4 bases, J shed 6 bases, and the junction held 7 bases outside the gene matches. In DNA, the CDR3 is TGTGCCAGCAGCACGGGACAGGGGTATGGCGAGCAGTACTTC. This gives the protein CASSTGQGYGEQYF.